A single sample gave rise to the 10 T cell receptor beta chains below, sequenced in a study of T cells after yellow fever vaccination. A single record per CDR3 protein comes from TCRdb applying MiXCR to the 5' RACE reads. Of some 500,000 distinct CDR3 sequences in the sample, roughly 14% were seen once. Sequencing was performed on PBMCs, taken on the day of the yellow fever booster vaccination. These receptors were collected from a man aged 30 to 45 who received the YFV17D yellow fever vaccine.

This clonotype showed up just a few times. The CDR3 bases are TGTGCCAGCAGCTCAAGACAGGCTTGGCAGGGGGTGAGAGAGACCCAGTACTTC. Translation: CASSSRQAWQGVRETQYF. The genes are TRBV11-2 and TRBJ2-5, with 7 bases identical to TRBD1. Germline CDR1 SGHAT, CDR2 FQNNGV. The junction had 18 bases not matched to a gene; V was cut back by 4 bases and J by 4 bases. This CDR3 has 18 amino acids.

The chain employs TRBV9 and TRBJ2-3; 7 bases line up with TRBD2. The CDR3 covers 14 residues. The germline gives CDR1 SGDLS, CDR2 YYNGEE. Trimming cost V 3 bases and J 4 bases; bases outside gene matches: 5. The CDR3 coding sequence is TGTGCCAGCAGCGAGAGCGGGACGTCAGATACGCAGTATTTT. Translation: CASSESGTSDTQYF.

This clonotype was counted only a few times. The gene calls are TRBV5-6 and TRBJ2-6, with D perhaps TRBD1 (5 bases). The CDR3 covers 15 residues. Germline V gene lookup returns CDR1 SGHDT and CDR2 YYEEEE. Trimming removed 4 bases from V and 2 bases from J, with 10 bases in between. As DNA, the CDR3 is TGTGCCAGCAGCCCCCAGGGCCCTGGGGCCAACGTCCTGACTTTC. It specifies CASSPQGPGANVLTF.

The gene calls are TRBV19 and TRBJ1-5; D is undetermined. The CDR3 spans 13 residues. V was shortened by 8 bases and J by 9 bases, with 17 bases between the two germline ends. CDR1 is LNHDA, CDR2 SQIVND, per germline (reference sequence). CDR3 amino acids: CASEGSQMGPQHF. In DNA form, the CDR3 reads TGTGCCAGTGAAGGATCCCAAATGGGGCCCCAGCATTTT.

The sample holds many counts of this clonotype. The gene calls are TRBV27 and TRBJ2-7; no clear D. CDR3 length: 12 residues. Germline loops: CDR1 MNHEY, CDR2 SMNVEV (reference sequence). V dropped 4 bases and J dropped 2 bases, with 6 bases sitting between them. The CDR3 spells CASSSYPYEQYF. In DNA, the CDR3 is TGTGCCAGCAGTTCCTACCCCTACGAGCAGTACTTC.

The rearrangement joins TRBV6-5 to TRBJ2-7; 12 nucleotides line up with TRBD2. This CDR3 has 15 residues. V lost 1 base and J lost 3; bases outside the gene matches: 1. Germline CDR1 MNHEY, CDR2 SVGAGI. CDR3 bases: TGTGCCAGCAGTTACTGGACTAGCGGGAACTACGAGCAGTACTTC. This gives the protein CASSYWTSGNYEQYF.

This clonotype turned up a few times. The rearrangement uses TRBV5-1 and TRBJ2-7; 15 bases are shared with TRBD2. CDR1 is SGHRS and CDR2 is YFSETQ in the germline V gene. CDR3 length: 14 residues. V shed 4 bases and J 7 bases; nucleotides not matched to a gene: 3. The CDR3 sequence is CASSGGLAGGEQYF. CDR3 coding DNA: TGCGCCAGCAGCGGGGGACTAGCGGGAGGTGAGCAGTACTTC.

Here the CDR3 reads CASRWRESSDTQYF. The CDR3 nucleotides are TGTGCCAGTCGTTGGCGGGAGAGTTCAGATACGCAGTATTTT. The chain carries TRBV11-3 and TRBJ2-3; 7 bases map to TRBD2. V gave up 9 bases and J gave up 4 bases; unmatched junction bases: 10. The CDR3 has 14 residues. Germline CDR1 SGHNT, CDR2 YENEEA.

This clonotype was observed a few times. V gene TRBV12-3 or TRBV12-4 combines with J gene TRBJ2-5; a weak D match, TRBD2 (5 bases). Trimming pared 7 bases from V and 1 base from J, leaving 13 bases between. The CDR3 totals 14 residues. CDR3 nucleotides: TGTGCCAGCAAAATCCAGGACTCCCAAGAGACCCAGTACTTC. Its protein is CASKIQDSQETQYF.

This clonotype was observed a few times. The chain's CDR3 is CASSFRTQGLEQYF. DNA of the CDR3: TGCGCCAGCAGCTTCAGGACCCAAGGGTTGGAGCAGTACTTC. The chain combines TRBV5-1 with TRBJ2-7; no firm D call. The CDR3 length is 14 residues. From germline, CDR1 is SGHRS and CDR2 YFSETQ. Trimming removed 2 bases at V and 7 bases at J, with 16 bases between. The variable domain in full, completed from reference TRBV5-1 and TRBJ2-7, reads KAGVTQTPRYLIKTRGQQVTLSCSPISGHRSVSWYQQTPGQGLQFLFEYFSETQRNKGNFPGRFSGRQFSNSRSEMNVSTLELGDSALYLCASSFRTQGLEQYFGPGTRLTVT.